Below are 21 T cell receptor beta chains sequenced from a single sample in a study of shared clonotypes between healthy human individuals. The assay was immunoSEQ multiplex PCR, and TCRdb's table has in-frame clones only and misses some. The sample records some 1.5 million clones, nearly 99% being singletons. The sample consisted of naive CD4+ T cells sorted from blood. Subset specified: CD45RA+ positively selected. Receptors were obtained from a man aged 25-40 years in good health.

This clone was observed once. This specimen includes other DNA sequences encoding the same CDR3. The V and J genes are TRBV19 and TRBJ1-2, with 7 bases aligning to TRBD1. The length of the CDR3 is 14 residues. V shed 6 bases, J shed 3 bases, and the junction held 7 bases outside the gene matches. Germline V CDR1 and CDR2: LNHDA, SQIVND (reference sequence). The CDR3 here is CASSIQGRDYGYTF. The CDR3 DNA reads TGTGCCAGTAGCATACAGGGGCGGGACTATGGCTACACCTTC.

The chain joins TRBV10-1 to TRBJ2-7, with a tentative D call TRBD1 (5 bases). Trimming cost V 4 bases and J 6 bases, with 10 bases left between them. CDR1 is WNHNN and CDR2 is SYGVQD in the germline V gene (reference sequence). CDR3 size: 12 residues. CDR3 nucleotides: TGCGCCAGCAGTGCAACAGGACGCGAGCAGTACTTC. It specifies CASSATGREQYF.

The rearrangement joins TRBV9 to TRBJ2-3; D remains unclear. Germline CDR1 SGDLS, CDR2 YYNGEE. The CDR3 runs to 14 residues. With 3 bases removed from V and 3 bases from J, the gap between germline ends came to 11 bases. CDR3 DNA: TGTGCCAGCAGCGCAGACCCCGTGACAGATACGCAGTATTTT. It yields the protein CASSADPVTDTQYF.

CDR3 sequence: CASSRTSGRGSYNEQFF. The DNA for the CDR3 is TGTGCCAGTAGCCGGACTAGCGGGAGAGGGTCCTACAATGAGCAGTTCTTC. The chain uses TRBV19 and TRBJ2-1; 13 nucleotides agree with TRBD2. The germline CDR1 and CDR2 sequences are LNHDA and SQIVND (reference sequence). This CDR3 contains 17 residues. J gave up 1 base and V 6 bases, and 6 bases lay outside the gene matches.

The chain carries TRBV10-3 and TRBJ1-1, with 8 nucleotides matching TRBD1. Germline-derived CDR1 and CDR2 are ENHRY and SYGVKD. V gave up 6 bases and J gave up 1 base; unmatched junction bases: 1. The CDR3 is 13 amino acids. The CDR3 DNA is TGTGCCATCAGAACAGGGGGGAACACTGAAGCTTTCTTT. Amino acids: CAIRTGGNTEAFF.

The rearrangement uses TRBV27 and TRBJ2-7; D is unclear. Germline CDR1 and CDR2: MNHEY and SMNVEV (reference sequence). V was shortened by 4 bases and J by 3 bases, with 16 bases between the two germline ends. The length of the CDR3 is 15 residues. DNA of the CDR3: TGTGCCAGCAGTTCAGTTAGAAGCTCCTTCTACGAGCAGTACTTC. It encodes CASSSVRSSFYEQYF.

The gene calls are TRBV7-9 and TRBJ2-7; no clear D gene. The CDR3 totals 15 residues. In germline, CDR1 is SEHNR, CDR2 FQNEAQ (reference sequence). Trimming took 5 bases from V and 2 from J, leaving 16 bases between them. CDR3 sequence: CASSTIKGFPYEQYF. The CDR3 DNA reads TGTGCCAGCAGCACCATAAAAGGTTTTCCCTACGAGCAGTACTTC.

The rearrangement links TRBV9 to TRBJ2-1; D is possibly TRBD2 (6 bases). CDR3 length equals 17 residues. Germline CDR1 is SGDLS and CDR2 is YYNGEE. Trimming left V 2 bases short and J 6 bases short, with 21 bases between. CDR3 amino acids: CASSVSGLLPAGNEQFF. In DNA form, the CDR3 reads TGTGCCAGCAGCGTGTCGGGACTCCTCCCTGCCGGCAATGAGCAGTTCTTC.

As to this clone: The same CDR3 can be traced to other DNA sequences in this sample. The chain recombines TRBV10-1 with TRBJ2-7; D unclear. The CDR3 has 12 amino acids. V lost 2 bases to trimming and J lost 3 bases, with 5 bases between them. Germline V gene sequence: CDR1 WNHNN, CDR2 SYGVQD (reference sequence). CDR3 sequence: CASSEGVYEQYF. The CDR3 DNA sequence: TGCGCCAGCAGTGAGGGAGTCTACGAGCAGTACTTC.

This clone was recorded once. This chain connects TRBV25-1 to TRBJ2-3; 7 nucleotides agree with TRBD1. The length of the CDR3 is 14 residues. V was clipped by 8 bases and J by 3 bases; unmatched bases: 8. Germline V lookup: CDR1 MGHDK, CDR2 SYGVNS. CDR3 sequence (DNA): TGTGCCAGCGGGCCGACAGGGACAACAGATACGCAGTATTTT. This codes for CASGPTGTTDTQYF.

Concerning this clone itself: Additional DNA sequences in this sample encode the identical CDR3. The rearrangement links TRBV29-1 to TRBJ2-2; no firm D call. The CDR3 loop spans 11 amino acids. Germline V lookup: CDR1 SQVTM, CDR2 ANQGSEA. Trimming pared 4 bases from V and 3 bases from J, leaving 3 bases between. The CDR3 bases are TGCAGCGTTGGCGACACCGGGGAGCTGTTTTTT. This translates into CSVGDTGELFF.

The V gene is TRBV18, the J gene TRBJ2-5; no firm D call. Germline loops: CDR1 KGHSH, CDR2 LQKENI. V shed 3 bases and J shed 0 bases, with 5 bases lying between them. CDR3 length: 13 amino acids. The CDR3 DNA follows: TGTGCCAGCTCACCCTCGTACCAAGAGACCCAGTACTTC. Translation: CASSPSYQETQYF.

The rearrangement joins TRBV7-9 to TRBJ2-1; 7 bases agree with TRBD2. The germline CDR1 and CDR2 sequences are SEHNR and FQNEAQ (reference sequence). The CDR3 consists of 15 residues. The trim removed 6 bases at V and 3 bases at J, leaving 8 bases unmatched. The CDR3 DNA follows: TGTGCCAGCAGTCCCCAAGGGAGGGTCTACAATGAGCAGTTCTTC. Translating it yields CASSPQGRVYNEQFF.

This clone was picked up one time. The CDR3 here is CASSENGLAISEQFF. Here the CDR3 DNA reads TGTGCCAGCAGTGAAAACGGACTAGCGATAAGTGAGCAGTTCTTC. The chain employs TRBV25-1 and TRBJ2-1; 9 nucleotides agree with TRBD2. The J segment lost 9 bases and the V segment lost 2 bases, leaving 8 bases of the junction unmatched. The CDR3 extends over 15 amino acids. From germline, CDR1 is MGHDK and CDR2 SYGVNS. Full variable domain (outside the CDR3, taken from reference TRBV25-1 and TRBJ2-1): EADIYQTPRYLVIGTGKKITLECSQTMGHDKMYWYQQDPGMELHLIHYSYGVNSTEKGDLSSESTVSRIRTEHFPLTLESARPSHTSQYLCASSENGLAISEQFFGPGTRLTVL.

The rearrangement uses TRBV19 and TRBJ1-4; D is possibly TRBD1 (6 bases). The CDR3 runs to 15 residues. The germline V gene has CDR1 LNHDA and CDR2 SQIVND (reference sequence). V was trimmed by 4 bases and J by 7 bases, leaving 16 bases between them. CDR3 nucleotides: TGTGCCAGTAGTAGTGGGGGGGCCCTGCTTGAAAAACTGTTTTTT. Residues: CASSSGGALLEKLFF.

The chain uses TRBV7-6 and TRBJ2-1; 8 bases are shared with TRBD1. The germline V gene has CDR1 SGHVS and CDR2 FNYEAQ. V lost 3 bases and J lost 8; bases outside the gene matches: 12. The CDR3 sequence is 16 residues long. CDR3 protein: CASSFLDRGSGHEQFF. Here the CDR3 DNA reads TGTGCCAGCAGCTTTCTTGACAGGGGTTCCGGTCATGAGCAGTTCTTC. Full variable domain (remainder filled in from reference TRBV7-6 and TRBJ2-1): GAGVSQSPRYKVTKRGQDVALRCDPISGHVSLYWYRQALGQGPEFLTYFNYEAQQDKSGLPNDRFSAERPEGSISTLTIQRTEQRDSAMYRCASSFLDRGSGHEQFFGPGTRLTVL.

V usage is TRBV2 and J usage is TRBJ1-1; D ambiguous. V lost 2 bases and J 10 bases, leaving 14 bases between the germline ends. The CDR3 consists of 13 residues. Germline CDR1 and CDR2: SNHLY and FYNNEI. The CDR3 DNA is TGTGCCAGCAGTGAACAACCTCAGAGGGCAGCTTTCTTT. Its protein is CASSEQPQRAAFF. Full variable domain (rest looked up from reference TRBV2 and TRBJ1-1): EPEVTQTPSHQVTQMGQEVILRCVPISNHLYFYWYRQILGQKVEFLVSFYNNEISEKSEIFDDQFSVERPDGSNFTLKIRSTKLEDSAMYFCASSEQPQRAAFFGQGTRLTVV.

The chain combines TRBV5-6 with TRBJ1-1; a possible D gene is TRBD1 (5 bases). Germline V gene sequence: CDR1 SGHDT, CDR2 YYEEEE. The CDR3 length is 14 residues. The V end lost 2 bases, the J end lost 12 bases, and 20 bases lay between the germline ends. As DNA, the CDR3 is TGTGCCAGCAGCTTTCCAGGGAGGGAACAAGGGACTTTCTTT. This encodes CASSFPGREQGTFF.

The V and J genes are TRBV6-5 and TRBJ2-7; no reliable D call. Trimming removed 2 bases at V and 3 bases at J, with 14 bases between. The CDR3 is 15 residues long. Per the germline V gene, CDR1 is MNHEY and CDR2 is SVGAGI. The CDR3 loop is CASSYADQASYEQYF. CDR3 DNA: TGTGCCAGCAGTTACGCAGACCAGGCCAGCTACGAGCAGTACTTC.

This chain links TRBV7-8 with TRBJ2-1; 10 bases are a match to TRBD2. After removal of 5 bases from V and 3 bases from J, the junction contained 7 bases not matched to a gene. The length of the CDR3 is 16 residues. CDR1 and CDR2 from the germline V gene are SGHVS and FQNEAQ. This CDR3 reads CASSPGLAVLYNEQFF. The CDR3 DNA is TGTGCCAGCAGCCCCGGACTAGCGGTCCTCTACAATGAGCAGTTCTTC.

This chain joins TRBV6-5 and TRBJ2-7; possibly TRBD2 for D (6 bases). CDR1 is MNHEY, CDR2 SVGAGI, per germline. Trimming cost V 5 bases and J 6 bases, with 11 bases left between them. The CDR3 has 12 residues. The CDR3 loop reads CASSRAGTEQYF. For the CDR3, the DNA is TGTGCCAGCAGTCGCGCGGGGACCGAGCAGTACTTC.